This T cell receptor (beta chain) came from a study of regulatory T cells in long-lasting Graves disease. Arm-PCR of CDR3 regions and iRepertoire HTBI primers were the basis on which TCR beta libraries were built. TCRdb reanalysed the multiplex PCR reads using MiXCR and keeps one entry per CDR3 protein. Among about 470,000 distinct CDR3 sequences listed, under 25% were seen once. CDR3 length: 15 residues. Germline CDR1 reads SGDLS; CDR2 reads YYNGEE. Time point reported: persistent/refractory GD, antithyroid drugs over 5 years with positive TRAb. Making the TCR library involved RNA that had been extracted from PBMCs. Study observations and caveats: Rather than thyroid tissue, only peripheral blood underwent study.

This clonotype was found once. The antigen remains undetermined. One end of the junction does not line up with germline, which may come from a read error. This chain connects TRBV9 to TRBJ2-5; a possible D gene is TRBD2 (5 bases). The sequence derives from a female donor with Graves disease. Sample: peripheral blood mononuclear cells (PBMCs), taken when the disease was refractory, from a patient treated with antithyroid drugs. The CDR3 sequence: CVSSVGGEVQETQYF. CDR3 in DNA: TGTGTCAGCAGCGTTGGAGGAGAGGTCCAAGAGACCCAGTACTTC.